This entry describes one TCR beta chain. The entry originates in a study of blood T cell repertoires in COVID-19. Overall study context: Samples of COVID-19 (acute and convalescent) were obtained from the United States, Italy and Spain. PBMCs, B-cell-depleted T cells, or T cells were the source of the cDNA or gDNA that made up the material.

Per the original methods: Reference gene primer amplification gave nucleated cell count estimates. TCRdb keeps only in-frame clones here, not all; method: immunoSEQ multiplex PCR. V and J calls and clone size come straight from that table; D and trimming were deduced from the DNA. The top ten clones hold approximately 15% of a sample with some 69,000 clones, almost 80% of them seen once. Trimming at V came to 6 bases and at J to 0 bases, leaving 7 bases not matched to a gene. CDR3 length: 16 amino acids. Per germline, CDR1 SGHTA and CDR2 FQGNSA. The source of this sequence is a man aged 55 to 69 with acute or convalescent COVID-19. Sequenced sample: peripheral blood. This chain connects TRBV7-2 to TRBJ2-7; 11 nucleotides agree with TRBD2. This CDR3 reads CASRGPSGGSSYEQYF. CDR3 DNA: TGTGCCAGCAGGGGCCCTAGCGGGGGGTCCTCCTACGAGCAGTACTTC. The full variable domain, rest sourced from reference TRBV7-2 and TRBJ2-7, is GAGVSQSPSNKVTEKGKDVELRCDPISGHTALYWYRQSLGQGLEFLIYFQGNSAPDKSGLPSDRFSAERTGGSVSTLTIQRTQQEDSAVYLCASRGPSGGSSYEQYFGPGTRLTVT.